This T cell receptor (beta chain) stems from a study of blood T cells in healthy people across ages. Every sample had a minimum of 6.5 million PBMCs isolated. Primed by a sample-barcoded 5' primer and a J-beta primer mix, a second PCR proceeded for 7 to 11 cycles. TCRdb re-called the 5' RACE reads through MiXCR, storing one row per CDR3 protein. The sample has about 1.8 million distinct CDR3 sequences, roughly 52% seen once. V lost 7 bases and J lost 1, with 16 bases in between. The germline gives CDR1 MNHEY, CDR2 SMNVEV (reference sequence). The CDR3 is 15 amino acids. The clonotype comes from a woman aged 35 to 49 in good health. The sequencing input was blood. This chain uses TRBV27 with TRBJ1-2, with no clear D. This CDR3 reads CASNPREGINYGYTF. DNA of the CDR3: TGTGCCAGCAACCCCCGAGAAGGGATTAACTATGGCTACACCTTC.